The 8 T cell receptor beta chains reported below all come from one sample, sequenced in a study of T cell responses to AZD1222 COVID-19 vaccine. Produced via immunoSEQ multiplex PCR; TCRdb's table is partial and in-frame only. The data contain around 89,000 clones, 89% of them singletons. The sequenced sample was peripheral blood, obtained 28 days after the second AZD1222 dose. The origin of the receptors is an adult who received the AZD1222 COVID-19 vaccine.

The chain carries TRBV4-1 and TRBJ2-1; 8 bases map to TRBD2. The CDR3 totals 16 residues. Germline lookup yields CDR1 MGHRA and CDR2 YSYEKL. J lost 2 bases, V lost 0 bases, and 3 bases had no gene match. The CDR3 loop reads CASSQDHGGAYNEQFF. CDR3 nucleotide sequence: TGCGCCAGCAGCCAAGATCACGGGGGGGCCTACAATGAGCAGTTCTTC.

The chain links TRBV27 to TRBJ2-5; D is uncertain. Germline assignment: CDR1 MNHEY and CDR2 SMNVEV (reference sequence). Trimming took 3 bases from V and 4 from J, leaving 9 bases between them. The CDR3 loop spans 13 amino acids. CDR3 sequence (DNA): TGTGCCAGCAGTTTGAAGTGGGGAGAGACCCAGTACTTC. Its translation: CASSLKWGETQYF.

This clone has a handful of counts. V usage is TRBV4-1 and J usage is TRBJ1-5, with TRBD1 matching over 7 bases. This CDR3 contains 15 residues. With 5 bases clipped from V and 4 bases from J, the junction kept 8 bases outside the gene matches. Germline loops: CDR1 MGHRA, CDR2 YSYEKL. The CDR3 nucleotides read TGCGCCAGCAGCTTCGGGACAGACACTAATCAGCCCCAGCATTTT. Protein sequence: CASSFGTDTNQPQHF.

CDR3 sequence reads: CASSLMATNTGELFF. Written as DNA, the CDR3 is TGTGCCAGCAGCTTAATGGCAACTAACACCGGGGAGCTGTTTTTT. The chain carries TRBV7-3 and TRBJ2-2, with D hard to call. The V and J ends lost 1 base and 2 bases respectively, with 8 bases between them. CDR1 and CDR2 (germline): SGHTA, FQGTGA. CDR3 size: 15 residues.

V and J are TRBV27 and TRBJ2-7; the D is unclear. The V end lost 4 bases, the J end lost 2 bases, and 12 bases lay between the germline ends. Germline CDR1 is MNHEY and CDR2 is SMNVEV (reference sequence). This CDR3 comprises 14 residues. CDR3 in DNA: TGTGCCAGCAGTTCCTATCTTACCGCCTACGAGCAGTACTTC. It encodes CASSSYLTAYEQYF.

The chain recombines TRBV28 with TRBJ2-2; the match to TRBD2 covers 7 bases. J gave up 2 bases and V 8 bases, and 8 bases lay outside the gene matches. Germline V gene data show CDR1 as MDHEN and CDR2 as SYDVKM. The CDR3 sequence is 15 residues long. CDR3: CASGMRGINTGELFF. CDR3 bases: TGTGCCAGCGGGATGCGGGGGATTAACACCGGGGAGCTGTTTTTT.

The gene calls are TRBV12-3 or TRBV12-4 and TRBJ2-7, with D possibly matching TRBD2 (6 bases). V was clipped by 5 bases and J by 4 bases, with 6 bases between them. CDR3 length equals 11 residues. CDR3 region: CASSGLYEQYF. CDR3 bases: TGTGCCAGCAGTGGACTATACGAGCAGTACTTC.

The V gene is TRBV19, the J gene TRBJ2-5; no clear D. CDR1 and CDR2 (germline): LNHDA, SQIVND (reference sequence). The germline V and J ends were trimmed by 1 base and 4 bases, with 13 bases remaining between them. The CDR3 loop spans 15 amino acids. The CDR3 DNA reads as TGTGCCAGTAGTATAGGGCGAACCACCGGAGAGACCCAGTACTTC. Translated: CASSIGRTTGETQYF.